These 17 T cell receptor beta chains originate from one sample sequenced in a study of STAT3 mutations in large granular lymphocyte leukemia. Study results and limitations: At least one immunodominant TCR beta clonotype appeared in every T-cell large granular lymphocyte leukemia patient.

No antigen has been assigned to these receptors. TCRdb keeps only in-frame clones here, not all; method: immunoSEQ multiplex PCR. This table holds about 39,000 clones, about 81% found once. The sample was PBMCs. The receptor set was obtained from a human donor with T large granular lymphocyte leukemia. Some clones in this sample may be carry-over from other donors' samples.

V usage is TRBV5-1 and J usage is TRBJ2-7; D might be TRBD1 (5 bases). The CDR3 totals 14 residues. V was cut by 0 bases and J by 5 bases, with 12 bases left in between. Germline CDR1 SGHRS, CDR2 YFSETQ. Here the CDR3 DNA reads TGCGCCAGCAGCTTGGTTTCAGGGAAGAACGAGCAGTACTTC. Translating it yields CASSLVSGKNEQYF.

V gene TRBV10-1 combines with J gene TRBJ2-3; 7 bases match TRBD2. The CDR3 contains 15 residues. Per the germline V gene, CDR1 is WNHNN and CDR2 is SYGVQD (reference sequence). With V trimmed by 2 bases and J by 6 bases, 8 bases remained unmatched. The CDR3, as DNA: TGCGCCAGCAGTGAGGGGTGGGAGGGCTTGGATACGCAGTATTTT. Amino acids: CASSEGWEGLDTQYF.

The chain joins TRBV30 to TRBJ2-1, with 11 bases fitting TRBD2. Trimming cost V 2 bases and J 7 bases; bases outside gene matches: 13. CDR3 length equals 17 residues. Germline V gene sequence: CDR1 GTSNPN, CDR2 SVGIG (reference sequence). CDR3 nucleotides: TGTGCCTGGAGTAGGTGGTTGGTAGCGGGGGGGCGGAATGAGCAGTTCTTC. This translates into CAWSRWLVAGGRNEQFF.

The chain recombines TRBV10-3 with TRBJ1-1; 7 bases are shared with TRBD1. Germline assignment: CDR1 ENHRY and CDR2 SYGVKD. Trimming removed 0 bases from V and 5 bases from J; junction bases left unmatched: 3. CDR3 size: 14 residues. CDR3 sequence (DNA): TGTGCCATCAGTGAGTCAGGGGGCGTTACTGAAGCTTTCTTT. Its protein is CAISESGGVTEAFF.

The V and J genes are TRBV6-5 and TRBJ1-3; weak D call: TRBD1 (5 bases). V lost 4 bases to trimming and J lost 9 bases, with 16 bases between them. The CDR3 is 14 residues long. Germline V gene data show CDR1 as MNHEY and CDR2 as SVGAGI. CDR3 region: CASSSDSSHVTIYF. CDR3 DNA: TGTGCCAGCAGTTCCGACAGTTCCCACGTCACCATATATTTT.

The chain combines TRBV2 with TRBJ2-7; TRBD2 aligns across 10 bases. CDR1 SNHLY and CDR2 FYNNEI come from the germline V gene. The CDR3 runs 13 residues. V was pared by 6 bases and J by 4 bases, with 3 bases of the junction left unmatched. The CDR3: CASSSSGGYEQYF. The CDR3 DNA follows: TGTGCCAGCAGCTCTAGCGGGGGATACGAGCAGTACTTC. The complete variable domain, with remaining parts taken from reference TRBV2 and TRBJ2-7, reads EPEVTQTPSHQVTQMGQEVILRCVPISNHLYFYWYRQILGQKVEFLVSFYNNEISEKSEIFDDQFSVERPDGSNFTLKIRSTKLEDSAMYFCASSSSGGYEQYFGPGTRLTVT.

The chain recombines TRBV4-3 with TRBJ2-1; the D gene is possibly TRBD2 (7 bases). CDR1 and CDR2 (germline): LGHNA, YSLEER. This CDR3 region has 14 residues. V was pared by 2 bases and J by 9 bases, with 14 bases between. The CDR3 DNA is TGCGCCAGCAGCCAATTCGGCGGGGGCTCTGAGCAGTTCTTC. Its translation is CASSQFGGGSEQFF.

The V gene is TRBV9, the J gene TRBJ2-3; D is perhaps TRBD2 (5 bases). This CDR3 contains 15 residues. Germline CDR1 is SGDLS and CDR2 is YYNGEE. V shed 2 bases and J shed 0 bases, with 10 bases lying between them. The CDR3 DNA reads as TGTGCCAGCAGCGTTCGGACTGGGAGCACAGATACGCAGTATTTT. This encodes CASSVRTGSTDTQYF.

The rearrangement uses TRBV15 and TRBJ1-4; maybe TRBD1 (5 bases). This CDR3 spans 16 amino acids. Germline lookup yields CDR1 LNHNV and CDR2 YYDKDF (reference sequence). With 2 bases removed from V and 3 bases from J, the gap between germline ends came to 13 bases. In DNA, the CDR3 is TGTGCCACCAGCAGATCGTCGCGGGGGTCTAATGAAAAACTGTTTTTT. Translation gives CATSRSSRGSNEKLFF.

The chain uses TRBV5-1 and TRBJ1-4; TRBD1 is a possible D gene (5 bases). CDR1 and CDR2 from the germline V gene are SGHRS and YFSETQ. V lost 0 bases and J lost 7, with 13 bases in between. The CDR3 extends over 15 amino acids. DNA for the CDR3: TGCGCCAGCAGCTTGGTAGGGTTCCAGGGTGAAAAACTGTTTTTT. Its translation is CASSLVGFQGEKLFF.

The chain couples TRBV6-6 to TRBJ2-7; 8 bases are shared with TRBD1. Germline CDR1 and CDR2: MNHNY and SVGAGI (reference sequence). V was pared by 5 bases and J by 5 bases, with 5 bases of the junction left unmatched. The CDR3 runs 13 residues. CDR3 DNA sequence: TGTGCCAGCAGTGGTGGACAGGGCCACGAGCAGTACTTC. This codes for CASSGGQGHEQYF.

This clone was recorded only once. The chain carries TRBV7-6 and TRBJ1-1, with D perhaps TRBD1 (5 bases). The length of the CDR3 is 13 residues. Germline V lookup: CDR1 SGHVS, CDR2 FNYEAQ. V lost 8 bases and J lost 3, with 13 bases in between. The CDR3 loop reads CASGTGLDTEAFF. In DNA, the CDR3 is TGTGCCAGCGGGACCGGCCTAGACACTGAAGCTTTCTTT.

Only one count was recorded for this clone. The rearrangement links TRBV5-1 to TRBJ1-1; TRBD1 might be the D (5 bases). The length of the CDR3 is 14 residues. The germline V gene has CDR1 SGHRS and CDR2 YFSETQ. The germline V and J ends were trimmed by 4 bases and 4 bases, with 14 bases remaining between them. CDR3 sequence: CASSQWGGSTEAFF. The CDR3 DNA reads TGCGCCAGCAGCCAGTGGGGCGGATCCACTGAAGCTTTCTTT.

This clone came up a few times. The chain couples TRBV6-8 to TRBJ2-7; tentatively, D is TRBD1 (5 bases). Germline assignment: CDR1 MNHGY and CDR2 SAAAGT. The CDR3 covers 12 residues. This chain's CDR3 is CASSYVAGPTRV. The CDR3, as DNA: TGTGCCAGCAGTTACGTCGCAGGGCCAACCCGGGTC.

A few counts support this clone. The V call is TRBV7-8, the J call TRBJ1-5, with a tentative D call TRBD1 (6 bases). The CDR3 extends over 19 amino acids. Germline V lookup: CDR1 SGHVS, CDR2 FQNEAQ. The V end was cut by 0 bases, the J end by 7 bases, with 25 bases between. The CDR3 DNA follows: TGTGCCAGCAGCTTAGCGCGTGGAGGTCAGGGGTTGTCGGGGCAGCCCCAGCATTTT. It encodes CASSLARGGQGLSGQPQHF.

This sequence joins TRBV5-1 and TRBJ1-1; maybe TRBD1 (5 bases). Germline CDR1 and CDR2: SGHRS and YFSETQ. The CDR3 extends over 13 amino acids. V lost 4 bases to trimming and J lost 4 bases, with 11 bases between them. This CDR3 reads CASSGGGSTEAFF. For the CDR3, the DNA is TGCGCCAGCAGCGGGGGAGGTAGCACTGAAGCTTTCTTT. The variable domain in full, with the rest retrieved from reference TRBV5-1 and TRBJ1-1, is KAGVTQTPRYLIKTRGQQVTLSCSPISGHRSVSWYQQTPGQGLQFLFEYFSETQRNKGNFPGRFSGRQFSNSRSEMNVSTLELGDSALYLCASSGGGSTEAFFGQGTRLTVV.

The CDR3 here is CASSQEQGAGGYTF. The CDR3 DNA reads as TGCGCCAGCAGCCAAGAGCAGGGGGCAGGAGGCTACACCTTC. The V call is TRBV4-1, the J call TRBJ1-2; 8 bases line up with TRBD1. J lost 8 bases, V lost 0 bases, and 5 bases had no gene match. The CDR3 totals 14 residues. Germline assignment: CDR1 MGHRA and CDR2 YSYEKL.